This T cell receptor beta chain was sequenced for a study of T cell responses to AZD1222 COVID-19 vaccine. Study-wide findings and caveats: Scientists sampled the repertoires only once the peak T cell response had passed. Rises in breadth and depth of Spike-specific TCRs came after two AZD1222 doses. CD4 TCRs covered the whole spike, strongest at regions 160-218 and 743-854. Most donors were white British, females outnumbered males, and clonal diversity was possibly underestimated.

This clone has only one observation. As yet, its antigen is unknown. The germline V and J ends were trimmed by 3 bases and 4 bases, with 12 bases remaining between them. The CDR3 consists of 14 residues. Germline V lookup: CDR1 SEHNR, CDR2 FQNEAQ (reference sequence). Generated by immunoSEQ multiplex PCR, the TCRdb table keeps only in-frame clones and is missing some. The sample contains around 140,000 clones, over 75% of which appear only once. The rearrangement uses TRBV7-9 and TRBJ1-2; weak D call: TRBD1 (5 bases). The source is an adult who received the MenACWY meningococcal vaccine as a control. The starting material was peripheral blood, obtained 28 days after the second dose of the MenACWY control vaccine. The CDR3 region has the DNA TGTGCCAGCAGCTTCGACAGATCGACCTATGGCTACACCTTC. It is translated as CASSFDRSTYGYTF.